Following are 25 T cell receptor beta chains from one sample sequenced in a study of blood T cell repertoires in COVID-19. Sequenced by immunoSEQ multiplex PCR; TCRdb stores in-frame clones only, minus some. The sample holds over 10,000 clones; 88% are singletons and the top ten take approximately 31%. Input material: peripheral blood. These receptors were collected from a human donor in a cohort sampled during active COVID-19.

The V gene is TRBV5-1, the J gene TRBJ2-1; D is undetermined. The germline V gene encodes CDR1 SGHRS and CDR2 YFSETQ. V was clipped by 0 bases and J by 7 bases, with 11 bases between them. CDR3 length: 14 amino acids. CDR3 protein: CASSLGLSANEQFF. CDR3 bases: TGCGCCAGCAGCTTGGGGCTGTCTGCTAATGAGCAGTTCTTC.

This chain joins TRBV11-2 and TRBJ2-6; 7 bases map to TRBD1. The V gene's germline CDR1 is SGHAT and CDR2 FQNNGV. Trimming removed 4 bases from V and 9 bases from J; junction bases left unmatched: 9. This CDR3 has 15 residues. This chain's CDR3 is CASSSQRQGVNVLTF. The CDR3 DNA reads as TGTGCCAGCAGCTCCCAGAGACAGGGAGTCAACGTCCTGACTTTC.

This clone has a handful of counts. This CDR3 reads CASSESQLPSYEQYF. CDR3 nucleotide sequence: TGCGCCAGCAGTGAGTCGCAACTCCCCTCCTACGAGCAGTACTTC. This rearrangement joins TRBV10-1 to TRBJ2-7; D remains ambiguous. The CDR3 loop spans 15 amino acids. V lost 0 bases, J lost 0 bases, and 9 bases lay in between. The germline gives CDR1 WNHNN, CDR2 SYGVQD (reference sequence).

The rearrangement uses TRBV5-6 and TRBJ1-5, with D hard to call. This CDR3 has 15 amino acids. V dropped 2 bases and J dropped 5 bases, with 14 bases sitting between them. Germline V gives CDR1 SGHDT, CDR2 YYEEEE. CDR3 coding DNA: TGTGCCAGCAGCTTAACCCGAACACCCTATCAGCCCCAGCATTTT. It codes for CASSLTRTPYQPQHF. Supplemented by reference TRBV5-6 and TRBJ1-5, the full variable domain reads DAGVTQSPTHLIKTRGQQVTLRCSPKSGHDTVSWYQQALGQGPQFIFQYYEEEERQRGNFPDRFSGHQFPNYSSELNVNALLLGDSALYLCASSLTRTPYQPQHFGDGTRLSIL.

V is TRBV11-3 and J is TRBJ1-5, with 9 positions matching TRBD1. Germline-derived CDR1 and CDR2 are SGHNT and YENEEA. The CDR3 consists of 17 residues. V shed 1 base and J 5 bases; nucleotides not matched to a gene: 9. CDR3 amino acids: CASSLVPGTGPHQPQHF. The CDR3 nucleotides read TGTGCCAGCAGCTTAGTACCCGGGACAGGGCCCCATCAGCCCCAGCATTTT.

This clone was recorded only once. The CDR3 region is CASRTVYEQFF. In DNA, the CDR3 is TGTGCCAGCCGGACAGTCTATGAGCAGTTCTTC. The chain is built from TRBV27 and TRBJ2-1, with D possibly TRBD1 on 6 matching bases. With 8 bases removed from V and 8 bases from J, the gap between germline ends came to 10 bases. The CDR3 contains 11 residues. Germline V gene sequence: CDR1 MNHEY, CDR2 SMNVEV (reference sequence).

The CDR3: CASIDGTGGHSPLHF. CDR3 nucleotides: TGTGCCAGTATCGACGGGACAGGGGGTCATTCACCCCTCCACTTT. The chain is built from TRBV19 and TRBJ1-6, with 11 bases identical to TRBD1. Germline CDR1 LNHDA, CDR2 SQIVND (reference sequence). CDR3 length: 15 amino acids. The ends lost 7 bases at V and 8 bases at J; junction bases unmatched: 7.

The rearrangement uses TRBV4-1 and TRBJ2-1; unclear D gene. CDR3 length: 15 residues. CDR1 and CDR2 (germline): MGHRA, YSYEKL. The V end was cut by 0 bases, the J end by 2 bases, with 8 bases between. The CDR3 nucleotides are TGCGCCAGCAGCCAAGATCTGGTAGCCTACAATGAGCAGTTCTTC. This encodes CASSQDLVAYNEQFF.

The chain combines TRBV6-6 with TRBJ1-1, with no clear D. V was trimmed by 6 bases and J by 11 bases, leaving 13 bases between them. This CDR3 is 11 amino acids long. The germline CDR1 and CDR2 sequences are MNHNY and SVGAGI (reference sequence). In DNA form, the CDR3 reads TGTGCCAGCAGGTCCCCAGACGGGGCTTTCTTT. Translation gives CASRSPDGAFF.

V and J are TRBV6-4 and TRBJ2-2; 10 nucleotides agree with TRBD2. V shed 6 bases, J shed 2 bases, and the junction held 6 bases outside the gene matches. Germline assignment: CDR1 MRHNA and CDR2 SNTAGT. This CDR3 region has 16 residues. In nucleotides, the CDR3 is TGTGCCAGCAGCGAATTAGCGGGAGGCAACACCGGGGAGCTGTTTTTT. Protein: CASSELAGGNTGELFF.

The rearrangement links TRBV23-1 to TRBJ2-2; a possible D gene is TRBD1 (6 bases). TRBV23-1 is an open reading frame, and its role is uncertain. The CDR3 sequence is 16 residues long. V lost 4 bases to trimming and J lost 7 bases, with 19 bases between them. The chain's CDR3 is CASSRAPEVGGGELFF. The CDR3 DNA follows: TGCGCCAGCAGTCGGGCCCCAGAGGTAGGGGGCGGGGAGCTGTTTTTT.

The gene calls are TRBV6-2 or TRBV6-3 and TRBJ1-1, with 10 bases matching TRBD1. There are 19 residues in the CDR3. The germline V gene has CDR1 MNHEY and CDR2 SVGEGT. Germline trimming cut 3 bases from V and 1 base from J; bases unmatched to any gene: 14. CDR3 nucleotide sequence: TGTGCCAGCAGTTATTTACTCTTCCCCGACAGGGGGCCGAACACTGAAGCTTTCTTT. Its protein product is CASSYLLFPDRGPNTEAFF.

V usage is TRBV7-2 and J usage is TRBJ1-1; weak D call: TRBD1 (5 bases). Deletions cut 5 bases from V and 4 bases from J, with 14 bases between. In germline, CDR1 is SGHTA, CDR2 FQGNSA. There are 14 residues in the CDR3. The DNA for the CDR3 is TGTGCCAGCAGCCCTGGTACCAGGGTCACTGAAGCTTTCTTT. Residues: CASSPGTRVTEAFF.

For the CDR3, the DNA is TGCGCCAGCAGCCAAGAGGGACAGGGGGGGAACACTGAAGCTTTCTTT. Amino acid sequence: CASSQEGQGGNTEAFF. The chain uses TRBV4-3 and TRBJ1-1, with 11 bases that match TRBD1. This CDR3 has 16 residues. Germline trimming cut 0 bases from V and 1 base from J; bases unmatched to any gene: 1. CDR1 is LGHNA and CDR2 is YSLEER in the germline V gene.

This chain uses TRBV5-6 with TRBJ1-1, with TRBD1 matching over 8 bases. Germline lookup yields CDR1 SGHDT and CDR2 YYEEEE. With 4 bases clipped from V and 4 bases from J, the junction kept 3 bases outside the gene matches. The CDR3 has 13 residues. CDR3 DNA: TGTGCCAGCAGCCTACAGGGGGGCACTGAAGCTTTCTTT. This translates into CASSLQGGTEAFF. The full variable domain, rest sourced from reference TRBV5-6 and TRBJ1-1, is DAGVTQSPTHLIKTRGQQVTLRCSPKSGHDTVSWYQQALGQGPQFIFQYYEEEERQRGNFPDRFSGHQFPNYSSELNVNALLLGDSALYLCASSLQGGTEAFFGQGTRLTVV.

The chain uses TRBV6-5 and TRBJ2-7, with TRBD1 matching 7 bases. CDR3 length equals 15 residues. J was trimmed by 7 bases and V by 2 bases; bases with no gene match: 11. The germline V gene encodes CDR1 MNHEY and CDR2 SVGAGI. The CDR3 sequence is CASSYRDSVSEEQYF. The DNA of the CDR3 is TGTGCCAGCAGTTACCGGGACAGTGTTTCAGAGGAGCAGTACTTC.

The CDR3 DNA sequence: TGTGCCAGTAGTCCCGAGGACAGGGGTTCGTACGAGCAGTACTTC. Translation: CASSPEDRGSYEQYF. This sequence joins TRBV19 and TRBJ2-7; TRBD1 aligns across 9 bases. CDR1 and CDR2 from the germline V gene are LNHDA and SQIVND (reference sequence). The CDR3 loop spans 15 amino acids. V dropped 5 bases and J dropped 4; count of bases not matched to a gene: 9.

The CDR3 protein is CASSSHPEPTGGDTEAFF. The CDR3 nucleotides read TGTGCCAGCAGTTCACACCCCGAACCGACAGGGGGGGACACTGAAGCTTTCTTT. This sequence joins TRBV27 and TRBJ1-1; 9 bases match TRBD1. In germline, CDR1 is MNHEY, CDR2 SMNVEV (reference sequence). This CDR3 contains 18 residues. J lost 3 bases, V lost 4 bases, and 15 bases had no gene match.

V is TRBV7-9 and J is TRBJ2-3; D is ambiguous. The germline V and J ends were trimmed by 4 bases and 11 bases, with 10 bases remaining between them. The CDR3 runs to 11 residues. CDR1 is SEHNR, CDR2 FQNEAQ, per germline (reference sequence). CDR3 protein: CASSSFGEQYF. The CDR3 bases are TGTGCCAGCAGCTCCTTCGGAGAGCAGTATTTT. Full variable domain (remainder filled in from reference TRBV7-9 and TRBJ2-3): DTGVSQNPRHKITKRGQNVTFRCDPISEHNRLYWYRQTLGQGPEFLTYFQNEAQLEKSRLLSDRFSAERPKGSFSTLEIQRTEQGDSAMYLCASSSFGEQYFGPGTRLTVL.

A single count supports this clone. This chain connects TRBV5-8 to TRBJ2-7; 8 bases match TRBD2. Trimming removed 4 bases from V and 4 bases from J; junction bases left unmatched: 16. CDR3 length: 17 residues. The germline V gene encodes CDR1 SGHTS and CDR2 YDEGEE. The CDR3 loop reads CASSRLPTSGENYEQYF. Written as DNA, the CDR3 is TGTGCCAGCAGCCGACTCCCCACTAGCGGAGAGAATTACGAGCAGTACTTC.

CDR3 sequence: CASSLAGHDTEAFF. CDR3 DNA sequence: TGCGCCAGCAGCCTGGCAGGGCACGACACTGAAGCTTTCTTT. The rearrangement joins TRBV5-1 to TRBJ1-1; possible D gene TRBD1, 5 bases. V was shortened by 4 bases and J by 3 bases, with 13 bases between the two germline ends. CDR3 length: 14 residues. CDR1 is SGHRS, CDR2 YFSETQ, per germline.

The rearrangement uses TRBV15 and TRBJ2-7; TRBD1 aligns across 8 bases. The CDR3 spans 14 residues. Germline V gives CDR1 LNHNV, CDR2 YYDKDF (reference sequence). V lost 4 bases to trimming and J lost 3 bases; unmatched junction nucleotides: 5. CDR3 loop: CATSIGTGLYEQYF. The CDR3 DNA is TGTGCCACCAGCATAGGGACAGGACTCTACGAGCAGTACTTC.

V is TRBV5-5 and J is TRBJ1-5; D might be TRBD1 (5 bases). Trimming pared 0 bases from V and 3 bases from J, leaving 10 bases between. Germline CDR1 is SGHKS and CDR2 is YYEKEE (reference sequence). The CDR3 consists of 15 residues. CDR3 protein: CASSLEGISNQPQHF. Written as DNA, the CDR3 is TGTGCCAGCAGCTTGGAGGGGATTTCCAATCAGCCCCAGCATTTT.

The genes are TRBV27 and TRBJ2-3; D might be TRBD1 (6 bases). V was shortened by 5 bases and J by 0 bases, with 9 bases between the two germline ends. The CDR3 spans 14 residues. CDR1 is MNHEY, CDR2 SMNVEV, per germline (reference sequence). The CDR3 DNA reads TGTGCCAGCAGTAGAACAGGGAGCACAGATACGCAGTATTTT. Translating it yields CASSRTGSTDTQYF.

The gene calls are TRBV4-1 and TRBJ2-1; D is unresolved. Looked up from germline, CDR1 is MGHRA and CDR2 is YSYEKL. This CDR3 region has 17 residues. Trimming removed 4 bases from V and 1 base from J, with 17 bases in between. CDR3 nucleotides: TGCGCCAGCAGCCCCACCTCCGCAGTGTCGTCCTACAATGAGCAGTTCTTC. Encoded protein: CASSPTSAVSSYNEQFF.